What follows are 19 T cell receptor beta chains derived from one specimen sequenced in a study of T cell repertoires in cytomegalovirus infection. A single record per CDR3 protein comes from TCRdb applying MiXCR to the reads. Of 310,000 or so distinct CDR3 sequences in the sample, 15% to 20% are singletons; the top ten hold 12%. The specimen was PBMCs. The receptors were gathered from a human donor in good health (CMV status not recorded). Some clones in this sample may be carry-over from other donors' samples.

The chain employs TRBV28 and TRBJ1-5; 8 bases fit TRBD1. Germline CDR1 MDHEN, CDR2 SYDVKM. The CDR3 is 15 residues long. With 2 bases clipped from V and 7 bases from J, the junction kept 7 bases outside the gene matches. CDR3 amino acids: CASSLGRGRGQPQHF. The CDR3 DNA is TGTGCCAGCAGTTTAGGCAGGGGGCGAGGACAGCCCCAGCATTTT.

The chain is built from TRBV28 and TRBJ2-5, with TRBD1 identical over 11 bases. Germline V gene lookup returns CDR1 MDHEN and CDR2 SYDVKM. The CDR3 is 18 residues long. V lost 5 bases to trimming and J lost 5 bases; unmatched junction nucleotides: 16. The CDR3: CASSRRDFGTGGLETQYF. The DNA of the CDR3 is TGTGCCAGCAGTCGTCGAGATTTTGGGACAGGGGGGTTGGAGACCCAGTACTTC. Full variable domain (outside the CDR3, taken from reference TRBV28 and TRBJ2-5): DVKVTQSSRYLVKRTGEKVFLECVQDMDHENMFWYRQDPGLGLRLIYFSYDVKMKEKGDIPEGYSVSREKKERFSLILESASTNQTSMYLCASSRRDFGTGGLETQYFGPGTRLLVL.

The V and J genes are TRBV5-4 and TRBJ2-7, with D perhaps assigned TRBD1 or TRBD2 (6 bases each). Trimming left V 0 bases short and J 4 bases short, with 14 bases between. The CDR3 has 15 amino acids. Germline CDR1 and CDR2: SGHNT and YYREEE (reference sequence). The CDR3 protein is CASSLAEGGGYEQYF. Written as DNA, the CDR3 is TGTGCCAGCAGCTTGGCGGAGGGGGGAGGTTACGAGCAGTACTTC.

J is TRBJ2-3 and V is TRBV25-1, with D perhaps TRBD2 (6 bases). CDR1 MGHDK and CDR2 SYGVNS come from the germline V gene. The CDR3 sequence is 15 residues long. V was shortened by 6 bases and J by 1 base, with 14 bases between the two germline ends. CDR3 loop: CASSNRDFGTDTQYF. The DNA of the CDR3 is TGTGCCAGCAGCAATCGGGACTTCGGCACAGATACGCAGTATTTT.

This clonotype showed up just a few times. V usage is TRBV27 and J usage is TRBJ1-5, with D perhaps TRBD1 (6 bases). This CDR3 has 15 amino acids. Germline CDR1 and CDR2: MNHEY and SMNVEV (reference sequence). V dropped 4 bases and J dropped 3 bases, with 13 bases sitting between them. CDR3 protein: CASSYTTGLNQPQHF. CDR3 nucleotides: TGTGCCAGCAGTTACACTACAGGGCTCAATCAGCCCCAGCATTTT.

This clonotype appeared many times. The V and J genes are TRBV7-2 and TRBJ1-2, with D perhaps matching TRBD1 (6 bases). Deletions cut 1 base from V and 4 bases from J, with 16 bases between. The CDR3 contains 16 residues. Looked up from germline, CDR1 is SGHTA and CDR2 is FQGNSA. The CDR3 DNA is TGTGCCAGCAGCTTAGGCGTGGGGGGCGCCGGCTATGGCTACACCTTC. Translated, it gives CASSLGVGGAGYGYTF.

There are a few counts of this clonotype. The chain is built from TRBV6-5 and TRBJ2-5; TRBD2 matches 8 bases. Germline values: CDR1 MNHEY, CDR2 SVGAGI. The CDR3 is 16 residues long. The trim removed 5 bases at V and 5 bases at J, leaving 13 bases unmatched. The DNA for the CDR3 is TGTGCCAGCAGTCCCTGGGGAGCGGGGGCCGACGAGACCCAGTACTTC. Translated, it gives CASSPWGAGADETQYF.

The CDR3 protein is CASSFPGLASTDTQYF. The CDR3 region has the DNA TGCGCCAGCAGCTTCCCGGGACTAGCGAGCACAGATACGCAGTATTTT. This chain joins TRBV5-1 and TRBJ2-3; 10 bases are a match to TRBD2. V lost 2 bases and J lost 0; bases outside the gene matches: 3. The CDR3 length is 16 residues. Germline assignment: CDR1 SGHRS and CDR2 YFSETQ.

V usage is TRBV20-1 and J usage is TRBJ1-6; D not resolved. The CDR3 runs 14 residues. Looked up from germline, CDR1 is DFQATT and CDR2 is SNEGSKA (reference sequence). Trimming shortened V by 0 bases and J by 10 bases, and 13 bases separated the two germline ends. For the CDR3, the DNA is TGCAGTGCTAGAGATCCAGGTTATGCCTCACCCCTCCACTTT. Translating gives CSARDPGYASPLHF.

This clonotype appeared many times. This chain links TRBV15 with TRBJ2-2, with D perhaps matching TRBD1 (6 bases). Germline CDR1 LNHNV, CDR2 YYDKDF (reference sequence). The V and J ends lost 3 bases and 0 bases respectively, with 11 bases between them. The CDR3 consists of 16 residues. CDR3 coding DNA: TGTGCCACCAGCAGGAGGACAGCCTCGAACACCGGGGAGCTGTTTTTT. The encoded protein is CATSRRTASNTGELFF.

V usage is TRBV11-2 and J usage is TRBJ2-7, with D unresolved. CDR1 is SGHAT and CDR2 is FQNNGV in the germline V gene. The CDR3 is 13 amino acids. With 0 bases removed from V and 6 bases from J, the gap between germline ends came to 9 bases. The CDR3 DNA is TGTGCCAGCAGCTTAGAGTACAGTTCCGAGCAGTACTTC. Residues: CASSLEYSSEQYF.

The rearrangement joins TRBV20-1 to TRBJ1-5; D gene ambiguous. The V gene's germline CDR1 is DFQATT and CDR2 SNEGSKA (reference sequence). The CDR3 loop spans 12 amino acids. V lost 6 bases, J lost 0 bases, and 6 bases lay in between. CDR3 nucleotide sequence: TGCAGTGCAGAGAATAGCAATCAGCCCCAGCATTTT. As protein: CSAENSNQPQHF.

The V call is TRBV11-2, the J call TRBJ1-2, with TRBD1 as a possible D gene (5 bases). The germline CDR1 and CDR2 sequences are SGHAT and FQNNGV. The CDR3 is 19 amino acids. Trimming left V 4 bases short and J 1 base short, with 25 bases between. CDR3 in DNA: TGTGCCAGCAGCTGGGGCCGACTATGGGCTCCCGGGAATAACTATGGCTACACCTTC. Its protein is CASSWGRLWAPGNNYGYTF.

The chain employs TRBV20-1 and TRBJ1-1; the match to TRBD1 covers 11 bases. This CDR3 spans 16 amino acids. V shed 1 base and J 1 base; nucleotides not matched to a gene: 5. The germline gives CDR1 DFQATT, CDR2 SNEGSKA (reference sequence). CDR3 sequence: CSARGGGTGGNTEAFF. DNA for the CDR3: TGCAGTGCTAGAGGGGGAGGGACAGGGGGGAACACTGAAGCTTTCTTT.

This clonotype showed up many times. The chain carries TRBV20-1 and TRBJ1-5, with D maybe TRBD1 (6 bases). Germline V gene data show CDR1 as DFQATT and CDR2 as SNEGSKA (reference sequence). The CDR3 consists of 15 residues. V lost 2 bases, J lost 1 base, and 12 bases lay in between. The CDR3 reads CSARNREGSNQPQHF. The CDR3 bases are TGCAGTGCTAGAAACAGGGAAGGGAGCAATCAGCCCCAGCATTTT.

This clonotype was detected ten times or more. The chain carries TRBV7-2 and TRBJ2-3, with TRBD2 matching 7 bases. This CDR3 comprises 18 residues. V dropped 4 bases and J dropped 3; count of bases not matched to a gene: 16. Germline V gene data show CDR1 as SGHTA and CDR2 as FQGNSA. This CDR3 is CASSSPFGSGARTDTQYF. In nucleotides, the CDR3 is TGTGCCAGCAGCTCTCCCTTCGGGAGCGGGGCCAGAACAGATACGCAGTATTTT.

This clonotype was counted at least ten times. The V gene is TRBV7-2, the J gene TRBJ2-2, with D possibly matching TRBD2 (5 bases). V dropped 5 bases and J dropped 4 bases, with 17 bases sitting between them. The CDR3 is 16 residues long. CDR1 and CDR2 from the germline V gene are SGHTA and FQGNSA. DNA for the CDR3: TGTGCCAGCAGCCCATTCCTACGGGGTTTCACCGGGGAGCTGTTTTTT. The encoded protein is CASSPFLRGFTGELFF.

The chain has TRBV6-2 or TRBV6-3 and TRBJ1-2, with a possible D match to TRBD1 (5 bases). Germline loops: CDR1 MNHEY, CDR2 SVGEGT. The CDR3 has 18 amino acids. The V gene lost 2 bases and the J gene lost 4 bases, with 23 bases spanning the gap. CDR3 DNA sequence: TGTGCCAGCAGTTACACTGACAGCTCGAAGATACTTAGCTATGGCTACACCTTC. This codes for CASSYTDSSKILSYGYTF.

This clonotype was found many times. This chain connects TRBV7-9 to TRBJ2-1; weak D call: TRBD2 (5 bases). Germline V CDR1 and CDR2: SEHNR, FQNEAQ (reference sequence). V was shortened by 3 bases and J by 1 base, with 7 bases between the two germline ends. CDR3 length: 14 residues. CDR3 sequence: CASSFGGSYNEQFF. CDR3 nucleotides: TGTGCCAGCAGCTTCGGCGGGTCCTACAATGAGCAGTTCTTC.